This T cell receptor (beta chain) is from a study of CD8 T cells in ankylosing spondylitis. Study results and limitations: Typical of ankylosing spondylitis blood, it appeared, was a TCR beta motif of 7 or 8 highly homologous variants.

TCRdb reprocessed the 5' RACE reads with MiXCR, giving one entry per CDR3 protein. The table includes 150,000 to 200,000 distinct CDR3 sequences, 15% to 20% detected once. V trimming: 2 bases; J trimming: 3 bases; junction bases outside the gene matches: 4. Germline CDR1 reads MNHEY; CDR2 reads SVGEGT. The CDR3 is 15 residues long. Ten or more counts support this clonotype. The antigen remains unidentified. The sequenced sample was blood, either unsorted or a sorted T cell fraction (not recorded which). The clonotype comes from a male donor between 10 and 30 years old with ankylosing spondylitis or in good health (not recorded which). The gene calls are TRBV6-2 or TRBV6-3 and TRBJ1-1; 9 nucleotides agree with TRBD1. The CDR3 reads CASSYGDRGDTEAFF. CDR3 coding DNA: TGTGCCAGCAGTTACGGTGACAGGGGGGACACTGAAGCTTTCTTT.